This TCR beta chain came from a study of cytomegalovirus exposure and HLA in healthy donors. Study-wide background: Caucasian-associated ancestry cluster membership applied to about 83% of approximately 420 genotyped donors. General study findings and limits: Reportedly, fewer N-insertions than the 666-donor mean appeared in an Asian-associated ancestry cluster in a later analysis. A missense DCLRE1C variant was associated with V- and J-gene trimming of TCR beta chains in a later analysis, and an independent cohort replicated the association.

Trimming cost V 7 bases and J 2 bases, with 15 bases left between them. Germline values: CDR1 MNHNY, CDR2 SVGAGI (reference sequence). The CDR3 loop spans 15 amino acids. About this clone itself: Its antigen remains unidentified.

PCR used 60 Vbeta primers and 13 Jbeta primers. Assay used: immunoSEQ multiplex PCR; TCRdb lists only in-frame clones, some missing. The sample shows some 150,000 clones, roughly four fifths of them seen only once. The TCR comes from a man aged 45-60 years in good health and CMV-seropositive. Input material: PBMCs. This chain connects TRBV6-6 to TRBJ1-5; weak D call: TRBD1 (6 bases). DNA of the CDR3: TGTGCCAGCACCGAGGGGGGGCTTGGCAATCAGCCCCAGCATTTT. It yields the protein CASTEGGLGNQPQHF.